This TCR beta chain was profiled in a study of T cell responses to AZD1222 COVID-19 vaccine. V lost 6 bases to trimming and J lost 10 bases, with 10 bases between them. Germline assignment: CDR1 MDHEN and CDR2 SYDVKM. CDR3 length: 12 amino acids. Sequencing used immunoSEQ multiplex PCR; TCRdb keeps in-frame clones, though not all of them. The sample contains roughly 150,000 clones, about 90% of which appear only once. General study results and limits: Sampled repertoires all dated from after the peak T cell response. Most donors were white British and more were female, and clonal diversity was possibly underestimated.

A note on this clone: What it recognizes is unknown.

The clonotype was recovered from an adult in good health. Sample: peripheral blood, taken on day 0 of AZD1222 vaccination. The chain uses TRBV28 and TRBJ1-6; no clear D gene. This CDR3 is CASRKTVSPLHF. CDR3 nucleotide sequence: TGTGCCAGCAGAAAGACGGTCTCACCCCTCCACTTT.